This T cell receptor (beta chain) was documented in a study of chemoradiotherapy in HPV16-positive cancers. The length of the CDR3 is 15 residues. V lost 4 bases and J lost 2, with 13 bases in between. The germline V gene has CDR1 LNHDA and CDR2 SQIVND (reference sequence). TCRdb's table, derived via immunoSEQ multiplex PCR, lists solely in-frame clones and lacks some. The table records 55,000 to 85,000 clones, about nine tenths of them present only once. Sequencing was performed on blood, taken from a patient who underwent chemoradiotherapy. The chain employs TRBV19 and TRBJ2-3; the D gene could be TRBD1 or TRBD2 (5 bases each). The clonotype comes from a human donor with HPV-associated anogenital cancer. In DNA form, the CDR3 reads TGTGCCAGTAGTACCTTTTCCGGGACCACAGATACGCAGTATTTT. This codes for CASSTFSGTTDTQYF. Drawing the rest from reference TRBV19 and TRBJ2-3, the complete variable domain is DGGITQSPKYLFRKEGQNVTLSCEQNLNHDAMYWYRQDPGQGLRLIYYSQIVNDFQKGDIAEGYSVSREKKESFPLTVTSAQKNPTAFYLCASSTFSGTTDTQYFGPGTRLTVL.